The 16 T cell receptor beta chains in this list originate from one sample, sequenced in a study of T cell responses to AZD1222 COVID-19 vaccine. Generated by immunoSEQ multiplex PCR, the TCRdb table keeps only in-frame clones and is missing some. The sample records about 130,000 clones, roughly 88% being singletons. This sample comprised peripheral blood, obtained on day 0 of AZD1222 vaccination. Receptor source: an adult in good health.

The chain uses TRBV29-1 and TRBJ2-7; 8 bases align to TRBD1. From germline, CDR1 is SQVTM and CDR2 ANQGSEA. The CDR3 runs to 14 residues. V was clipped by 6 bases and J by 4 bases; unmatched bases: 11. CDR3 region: CSVWGDRGFYEQYF. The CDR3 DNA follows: TGCAGCGTGTGGGGCGACAGGGGTTTTTACGAGCAGTACTTC.

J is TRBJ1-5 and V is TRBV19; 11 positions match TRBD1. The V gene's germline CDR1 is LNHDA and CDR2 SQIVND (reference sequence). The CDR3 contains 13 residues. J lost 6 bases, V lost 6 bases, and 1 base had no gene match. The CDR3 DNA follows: TGTGCCAGTAGGGGGACAGGGGGTCAGCCCCAGCATTTT. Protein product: CASRGTGGQPQHF.

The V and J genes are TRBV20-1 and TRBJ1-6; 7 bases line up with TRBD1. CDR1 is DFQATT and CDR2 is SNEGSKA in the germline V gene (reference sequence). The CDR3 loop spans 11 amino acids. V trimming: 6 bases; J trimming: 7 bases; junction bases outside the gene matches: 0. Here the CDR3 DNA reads TGCAGTGCGACAGGGAATTCACCCCTCCACTTT. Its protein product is CSATGNSPLHF.

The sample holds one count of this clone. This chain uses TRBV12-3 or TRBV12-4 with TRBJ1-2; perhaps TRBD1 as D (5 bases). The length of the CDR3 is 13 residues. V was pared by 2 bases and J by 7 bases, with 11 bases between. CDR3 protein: CASSLLQGSGYTF. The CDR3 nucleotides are TGTGCCAGCAGTTTACTCCAGGGTTCTGGCTACACCTTC.

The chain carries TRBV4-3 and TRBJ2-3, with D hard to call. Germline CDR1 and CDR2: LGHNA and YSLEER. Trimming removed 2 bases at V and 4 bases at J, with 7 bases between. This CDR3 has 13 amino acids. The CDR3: CASSQYSADTQYF. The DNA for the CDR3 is TGCGCCAGCAGCCAATACTCGGCAGATACGCAGTATTTT.

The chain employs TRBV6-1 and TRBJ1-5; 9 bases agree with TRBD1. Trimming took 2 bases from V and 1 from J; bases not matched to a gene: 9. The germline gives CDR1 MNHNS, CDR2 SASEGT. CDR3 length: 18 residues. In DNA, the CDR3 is TGTGCCAGCAGTGAAAAAGGGACAGGGTGGTCAAGCAATCAGCCCCAGCATTTT. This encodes CASSEKGTGWSSNQPQHF.

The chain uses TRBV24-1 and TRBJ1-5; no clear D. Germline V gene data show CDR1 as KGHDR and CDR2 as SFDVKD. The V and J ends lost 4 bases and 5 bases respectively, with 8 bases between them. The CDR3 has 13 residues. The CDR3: CATSEAKDQPQHF. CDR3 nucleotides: TGTGCCACCAGTGAGGCAAAGGATCAGCCCCAGCATTTT.

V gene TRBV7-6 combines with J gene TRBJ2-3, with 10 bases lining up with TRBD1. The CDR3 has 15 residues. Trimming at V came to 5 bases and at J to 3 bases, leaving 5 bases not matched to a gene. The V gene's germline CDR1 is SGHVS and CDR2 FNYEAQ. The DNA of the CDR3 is TGTGCCAGCAGCGACCGGGACAGGGGAACAGATACGCAGTATTTT. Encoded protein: CASSDRDRGTDTQYF.

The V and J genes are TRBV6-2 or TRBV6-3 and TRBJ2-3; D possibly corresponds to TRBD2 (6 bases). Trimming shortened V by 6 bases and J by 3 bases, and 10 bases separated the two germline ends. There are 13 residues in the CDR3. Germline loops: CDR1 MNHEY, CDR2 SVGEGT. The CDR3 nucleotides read TGTGCCAGCAGCCGGGACTCGACAGATACGCAGTATTTT. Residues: CASSRDSTDTQYF.

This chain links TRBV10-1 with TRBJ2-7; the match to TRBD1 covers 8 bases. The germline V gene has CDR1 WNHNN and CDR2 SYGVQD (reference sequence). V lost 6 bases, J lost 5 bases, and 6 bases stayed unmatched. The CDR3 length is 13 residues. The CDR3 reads CASSPDRVDEQYF. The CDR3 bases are TGCGCCAGCAGCCCGGACAGGGTCGACGAGCAGTACTTC.

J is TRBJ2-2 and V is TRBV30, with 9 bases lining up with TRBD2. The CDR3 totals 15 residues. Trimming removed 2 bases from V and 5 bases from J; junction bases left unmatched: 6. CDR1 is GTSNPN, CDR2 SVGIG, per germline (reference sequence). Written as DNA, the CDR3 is TGTGCCTGGAGTACGGGACTAGCAGGAACCGGGGAGCTGTTTTTT. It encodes CAWSTGLAGTGELFF.

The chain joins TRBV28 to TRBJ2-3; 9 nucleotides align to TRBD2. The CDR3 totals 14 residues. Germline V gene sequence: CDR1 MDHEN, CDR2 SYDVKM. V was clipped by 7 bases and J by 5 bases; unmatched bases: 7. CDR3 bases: TGTGCCAGCACCCTGGGACTAGCACTAGATACGCAGTATTTT. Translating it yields CASTLGLALDTQYF.

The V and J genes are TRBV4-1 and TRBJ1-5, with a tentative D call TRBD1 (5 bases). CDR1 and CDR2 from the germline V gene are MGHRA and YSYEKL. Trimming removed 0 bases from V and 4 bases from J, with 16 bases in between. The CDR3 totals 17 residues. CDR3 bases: TGCGCCAGCAGCCAAGAAGTGATGGGACCCCTAAATCAGCCCCAGCATTTT. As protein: CASSQEVMGPLNQPQHF.

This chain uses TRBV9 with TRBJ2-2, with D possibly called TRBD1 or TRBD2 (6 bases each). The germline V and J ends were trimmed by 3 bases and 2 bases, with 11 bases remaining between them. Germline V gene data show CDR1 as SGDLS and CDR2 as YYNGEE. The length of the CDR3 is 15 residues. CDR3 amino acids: CASSGGTLNTGELFF. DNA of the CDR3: TGTGCCAGCAGCGGCGGGACACTTAACACCGGGGAGCTGTTTTTT.

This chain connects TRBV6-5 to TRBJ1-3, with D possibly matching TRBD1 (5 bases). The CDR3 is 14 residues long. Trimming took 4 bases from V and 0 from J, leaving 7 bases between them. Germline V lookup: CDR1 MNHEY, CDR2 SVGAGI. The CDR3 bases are TGTGCCAGCAGTTGGGGCAGCTCTGGAAACACCATATATTTT. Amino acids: CASSWGSSGNTIYF.

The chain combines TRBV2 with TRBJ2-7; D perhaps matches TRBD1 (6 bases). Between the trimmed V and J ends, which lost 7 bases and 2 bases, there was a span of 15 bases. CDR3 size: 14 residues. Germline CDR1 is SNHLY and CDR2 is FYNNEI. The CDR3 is CASIETGPAYEQYF. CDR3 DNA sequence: TGTGCCAGCATAGAGACAGGTCCTGCCTACGAGCAGTACTTC.